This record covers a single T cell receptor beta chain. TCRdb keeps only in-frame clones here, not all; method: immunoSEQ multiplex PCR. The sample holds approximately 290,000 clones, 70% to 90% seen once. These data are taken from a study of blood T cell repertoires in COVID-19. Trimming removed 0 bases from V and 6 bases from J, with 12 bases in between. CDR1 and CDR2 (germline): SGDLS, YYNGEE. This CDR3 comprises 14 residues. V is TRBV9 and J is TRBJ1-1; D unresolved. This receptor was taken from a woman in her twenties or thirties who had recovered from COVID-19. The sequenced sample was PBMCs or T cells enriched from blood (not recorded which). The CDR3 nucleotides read TGTGCCAGCAGCGTAGTATCTTTTTCGTCTGAAGCTTTCTTT. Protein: CASSVVSFSSEAFF.